Listed below are T cell receptor beta chains from one sample, sequenced in a study of blood T cell repertoires in COVID-19. The method was immunoSEQ multiplex PCR; TCRdb's version includes in-frame clones alone and lacks a portion of them. Found here are some 220,000 clones, 85% to 90% of them singletons; the top ten hold 3.5%. Sequences were obtained from PBMCs or T cells enriched from blood (not recorded which). All receptors derive from a woman aged 18-29 years in a cohort exposed to, infected with or recovered from COVID-19 (not recorded which). CDR3s include the opening cysteine and the closing phenylalanine or tryptophan. The order of the fields is J gene, clone size, V gene, CDR3 length, D gene, CDR3 DNA, CDR3 protein. D genes are given only for firm matches. Clone size appears in some rows only: once, few, many, or a class for an expanded clone.

j_gene: TRBJ2-7; abundance: NA; v_gene: TRBV6-1; len: 15; d_gene: NA; CDR3nt: TGTGCCAGCAGTGAAGTCGCGTGGAGCTCCTACGAGCAGTACTTC; CDR3aa: CASSEVAWSSYEQYF
j_gene: TRBJ1-2; abundance: NA; v_gene: TRBV30; len: 13; d_gene: NA; CDR3nt: TGTGCCTGGAGTACGAACGCGGTCTACGTTCATACCTTC; CDR3aa: CAWSTNAVYVHTF
j_gene: TRBJ2-1; abundance: NA; v_gene: TRBV10-1; len: 16; d_gene: NA; CDR3nt: TGCGCCAGCAGTGAGGGTGTTCAGGGGCCTTACAATGAGCAGTTCTTC; CDR3aa: CASSEGVQGPYNEQFF
j_gene: TRBJ1-1; abundance: NA; v_gene: TRBV21-1; len: 15; d_gene: NA; CDR3nt: TGTGCCAGCAGCAAGGAGGGGCCCTGGGGCACTGAAGCTTTCTTT; CDR3aa: CASSKEGPWGTEAFF
j_gene: TRBJ1-1; abundance: NA; v_gene: TRBV5-6; len: 16; d_gene: TRBD1; CDR3nt: TGTGCCAGCGGTCCAGACCGGGACAGGGGGAACACTGAAGCTTTCTTT; CDR3aa: CASGPDRDRGNTEAFF
j_gene: TRBJ1-3; abundance: NA; v_gene: TRBV7-9; len: 17; d_gene: NA; CDR3nt: TGTGCCAGCAGCCCACTTACCCCCGTAGTGTCTGGAAACACCATATATTTT; CDR3aa: CASSPLTPVVSGNTIYF
j_gene: TRBJ1-5; abundance: NA; v_gene: TRBV13; len: 14; d_gene: TRBD1; CDR3nt: TGTGCCAGCAGCTCCCAGGGGGTAAATCAGCCCCAGCATTTT; CDR3aa: CASSSQGVNQPQHF
j_gene: TRBJ1-1; abundance: NA; v_gene: TRBV6-1; len: 12; d_gene: NA; CDR3nt: TGTGCCAGCAGTGAATGGAGGACTGAAGCTTTCTTT; CDR3aa: CASSEWRTEAFF
j_gene: TRBJ1-5; abundance: NA; v_gene: TRBV19; len: 15; d_gene: NA; CDR3nt: TGTGCCAGTAGTATAGGGGCAGCTCTAAATCAGCCCCAGCATTTT; CDR3aa: CASSIGAALNQPQHF
j_gene: TRBJ1-3; abundance: few; v_gene: TRBV5-1; len: 16; d_gene: NA; CDR3nt: TGCGCCAGCAGCCGGGTCTCGGGGATCTCTGGAAACACCATATATTTT; CDR3aa: CASSRVSGISGNTIYF
j_gene: TRBJ1-1; abundance: NA; v_gene: TRBV11-2; len: 14; d_gene: NA; CDR3nt: TGTGCCAGCAGCCCTCGACGGGGGAACACTGAAGCTTTCTTT; CDR3aa: CASSPRRGNTEAFF
j_gene: TRBJ1-2; abundance: once; v_gene: TRBV29-1; len: 15; d_gene: TRBD1; CDR3nt: TGCAGCGTTGAAAGGGTTCAGGGGGCAGGCTATGGCTACACCTTC; CDR3aa: CSVERVQGAGYGYTF
j_gene: TRBJ1-5; abundance: NA; v_gene: TRBV2; len: 14; d_gene: TRBD1; CDR3nt: TGTGCCAGCAGTGGACAGGGTAGCAATCAGCCCCAGCATTTT; CDR3aa: CASSGQGSNQPQHF
j_gene: TRBJ2-7; abundance: once; v_gene: TRBV2; len: 15; d_gene: TRBD2; CDR3nt: TGTGCCAGCAGGGTCGATAGCGGGGGGGCATCTGAGCAGTACTTC; CDR3aa: CASRVDSGGASEQYF
j_gene: TRBJ2-5; abundance: NA; v_gene: TRBV5-1; len: 20; d_gene: TRBD2; CDR3nt: TGCGCCAGCAGCCTCCAGAACTCGACTAGCGGGGGGCTAAAGTCAGAGACCCAGTACTTC; CDR3aa: CASSLQNSTSGGLKSETQYF